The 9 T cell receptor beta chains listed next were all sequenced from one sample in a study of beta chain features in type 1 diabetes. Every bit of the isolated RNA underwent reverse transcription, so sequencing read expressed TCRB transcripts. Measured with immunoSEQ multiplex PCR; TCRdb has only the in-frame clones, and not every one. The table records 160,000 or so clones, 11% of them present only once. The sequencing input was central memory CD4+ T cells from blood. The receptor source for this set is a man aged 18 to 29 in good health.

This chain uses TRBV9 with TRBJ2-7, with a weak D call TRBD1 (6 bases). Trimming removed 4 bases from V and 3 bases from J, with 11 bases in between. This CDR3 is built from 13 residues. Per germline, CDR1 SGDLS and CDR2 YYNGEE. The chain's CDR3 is CASSLSQGYEQYF. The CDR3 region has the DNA TGTGCCAGCAGCCTCTCACAGGGCTACGAGCAGTACTTC.

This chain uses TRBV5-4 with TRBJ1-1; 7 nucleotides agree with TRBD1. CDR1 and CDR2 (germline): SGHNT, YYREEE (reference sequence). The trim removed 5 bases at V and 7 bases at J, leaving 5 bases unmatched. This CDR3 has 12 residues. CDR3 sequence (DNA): TGTGCCAGCAGAGGGGGCTCCGATGAAGCTTTCTTT. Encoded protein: CASRGGSDEAFF.

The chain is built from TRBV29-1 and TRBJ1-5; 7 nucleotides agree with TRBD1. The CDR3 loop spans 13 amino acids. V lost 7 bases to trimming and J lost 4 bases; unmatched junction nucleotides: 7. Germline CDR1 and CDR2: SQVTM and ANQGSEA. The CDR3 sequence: CSAARDRNQPQHF. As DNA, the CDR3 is TGCAGCGCCGCGAGGGACAGAAATCAGCCCCAGCATTTT.

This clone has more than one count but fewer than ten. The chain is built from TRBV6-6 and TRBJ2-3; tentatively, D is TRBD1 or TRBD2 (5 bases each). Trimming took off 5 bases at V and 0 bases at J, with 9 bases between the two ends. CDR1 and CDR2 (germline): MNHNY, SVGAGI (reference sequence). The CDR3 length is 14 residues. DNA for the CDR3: TGTGCCAGCAGTCGAGGGGATAGCACAGATACGCAGTATTTT. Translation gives CASSRGDSTDTQYF.

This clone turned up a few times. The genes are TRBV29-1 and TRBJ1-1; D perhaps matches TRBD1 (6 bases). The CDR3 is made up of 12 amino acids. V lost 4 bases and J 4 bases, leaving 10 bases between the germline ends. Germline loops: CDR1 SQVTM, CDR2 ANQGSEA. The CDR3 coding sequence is TGCAGCGTTGTGAGAGGGGGCACTGAAGCTTTCTTT. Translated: CSVVRGGTEAFF.

In nucleotides, the CDR3 is TGTGCCAGCAGCGGCTGGAGGGCAGATACGCAGTATTTT. This translates into CASSGWRADTQYF. The genes are TRBV7-2 and TRBJ2-3; D might be TRBD2 (6 bases). This CDR3 comprises 13 residues. Trimming left V 5 bases short and J 4 bases short, with 10 bases between. The germline V gene has CDR1 SGHTA and CDR2 FQGNSA.

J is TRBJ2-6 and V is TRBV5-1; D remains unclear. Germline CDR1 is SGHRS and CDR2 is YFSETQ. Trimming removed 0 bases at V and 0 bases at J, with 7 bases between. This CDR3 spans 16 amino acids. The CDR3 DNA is TGCGCCAGCAGCTTGGCCCAAGACTCTGGGGCCAACGTCCTGACTTTC. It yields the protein CASSLAQDSGANVLTF.

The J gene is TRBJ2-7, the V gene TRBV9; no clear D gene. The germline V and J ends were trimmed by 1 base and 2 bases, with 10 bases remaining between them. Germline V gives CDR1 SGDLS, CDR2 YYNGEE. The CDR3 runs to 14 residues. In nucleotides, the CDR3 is TGTGCCAGCAGCGTAAGCTCAGCAACCTACGAGCAGTACTTC. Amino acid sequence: CASSVSSATYEQYF.

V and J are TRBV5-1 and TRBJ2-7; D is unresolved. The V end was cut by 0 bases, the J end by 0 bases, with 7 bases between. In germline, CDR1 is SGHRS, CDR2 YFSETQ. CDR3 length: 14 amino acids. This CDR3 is CASSLDQASYEQYF. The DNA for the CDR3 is TGCGCCAGCAGCTTGGACCAGGCCTCCTACGAGCAGTACTTC. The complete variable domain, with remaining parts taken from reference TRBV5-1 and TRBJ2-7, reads KAGVTQTPRYLIKTRGQQVTLSCSPISGHRSVSWYQQTPGQGLQFLFEYFSETQRNKGNFPGRFSGRQFSNSRSEMNVSTLELGDSALYLCASSLDQASYEQYFGPGTRLTVT.